This T cell receptor (beta chain) was observed in a study of blood T cell repertoires in COVID-19 (dated by TCRdb to 2018 to 2020). As for the study more broadly: Samples from collaborators originated in the United States, Italy and Spain and spanned both the acute and convalescent phases of COVID-19. Samples were obtained from the ongoing ImmuneRACE study (first 160 participants) and from about 1,300 subjects provided by 6 global collaborators. Sample metadata almost always included a de-identified subject ID, COVID-19 status, age in years and sex. The material from the prospective study consisted of cDNA or gDNA derived from T cells, B-cell-depleted T cells, or PBMCs. Where available, HLA class I and class II types were taken from metadata supplied by the sample provider and were not determined by assay-based typing. The repertoires were made available in a free public database intended to serve as a resource for research on the immune response to SARS-CoV-2. Subjects who had been exposed to COVID-19, were actively infected with it, or had recovered from it provided the deeply sampled blood TCRbeta repertoires that made up the dataset. Study-level results and caveats: How much clinical and demographic metadata was included differed by source and by participant, and the metadata was provided uncurated.

V sheds 7 bases and J sheds 2 bases, leaving 9 bases between their ends. For CDR1 and CDR2, the germline V gene lists KGHDR and SFDVKD. Inclusive of the bounding cysteine and phenylalanine, the CDR3 is 13 residues long. Only the CDR3 DNA is retained, 39 bases long and in frame from the first base. Participants in the prospective study were aged roughly 18 to 100 years, lived in 20 to 30 United States geographic areas, and enrolled through a virtual design. In the prospective study, cohorts were assigned on the basis of participant-reported clinical history obtained from a screening survey and a study questionnaire. Each participant in the prospective study had whole blood, serum and a nasopharyngeal or oropharyngeal swab collected by mobile phlebotomists. Over a roughly 2-month period, participants in the prospective study had the option of providing additional blood draws and questionnaires. Blood samples from the prospective study were shipped frozen or at room temperature prior to DNA extraction.

TCRbeta CDR3 regions were amplified from genomic DNA using the immunoSEQ Assay, a bias-controlled multiplex PCR. The paper's data handling went like this. The number of nucleated cells in each sample was estimated by amplification of reference gene primers within the assay. To quantify the absolute abundance of each unique TCRbeta CDR3 rearrangement, sequence reads were collapsed and filtered. For each sample, productive Simpson clonality was calculated as the square root of Simpson's diversity index over productive rearrangements. This is the immuneACCESS table as TCRdb keeps it, with only in-frame sequences that have V and J called. A part of the clones is gone; compared with another copy, unresolved V genes explain less than half, and the rest is unexplained. V and J calls and clone size follow that table, whereas D and trimming were derived from the DNA. Across this sample there are about 430,000 clones, with roughly 88% seen only once. Approximately 1% of the sample lies in the top ten.

In the case of this clone: This clone's antigen is unknown. No much larger clone exists at a distance of one base, and base qualities are not known.

Recombination connected TRBV24-1 to TRBJ2-3; the D gene assignment is ambiguous. Material for sequencing was PBMCs or T cells enriched from blood (not recorded which). This clonotype was obtained from a woman aged 25 to 39 with acute COVID-19. The CDR3 protein is CATRSVDTDTQYF. DNA sequence: TGTGCCACCAGATCAGTTGACACAGATACGCAGTATTTT.